This T cell receptor beta chain was observed in a study of CD8 T cells in Susac syndrome. The V gene's germline CDR1 is LGHDT and CDR2 YNNKEL (reference sequence). The CDR3 covers 13 residues. Trimming took 6 bases from V and 4 from J, leaving 10 bases between them. Random hexamers served to reverse transcribe roughly 0.5 to 1 ug RNA. The TCR beta CDR3 was amplified by immunoSEQ multiplex PCR across 54 Vbeta, 13 Jbeta. TCRdb re-derived calls from the immunoSEQ multiplex PCR reads in MiXCR, one entry per CDR3 protein. Here the sample spans approximately 190,000 distinct CDR3 sequences, 93% being singletons.

The sample taken for sequencing was CD4+ T cells from PBMCs. The chain uses TRBV3-1 and TRBJ1-3, with D unclear. This sequence originates from a human donor in good health. DNA of the CDR3: TGTGCCAGCAGTCCTAAGACAGGAAACACCATATATTTT. Protein sequence: CASSPKTGNTIYF.